Listed below are T cell receptor beta chains from one sample, sequenced in a study of T cells in Graves' hyperthyroidism and ophthalmopathy. One entry per CDR3 protein results from TCRdb running MiXCR on the multiplex PCR reads. The sample shows around 380,000 distinct CDR3 sequences, approximately 13% of them seen only once. The sequenced sample was blood. These receptors all stem from a man younger than 45 with Graves' hyperthyroidism that later progressed to Graves' ophthalmopathy. Each CDR3 is given with its conserved first and last residue. D genes are given only for firm matches. Clone size, where shown, is once, few, many, or a class for clones that have expanded.

clone_size: many; v_call: TRBV4-1; d_call: NA; cdr3_length: 15; j_call: TRBJ1-1; cdr3_aa: CASSHRGMGNTEAFF; cdr3_nt: TGCGCCAGCAGCCATCGAGGTATGGGGAACACTGAAGCTTTCTTT
clone_size: NA; v_call: TRBV4-2; d_call: TRBD2; cdr3_length: 15; j_call: TRBJ2-7; cdr3_aa: CASSQERGRAYEQYF; cdr3_nt: TGTGCCAGCAGCCAAGAGAGAGGGAGGGCCTACGAGCAGTACTTC
clone_size: NA; v_call: TRBV6-5; d_call: NA; cdr3_length: 13; j_call: TRBJ1-1; cdr3_aa: CASSYGGSGEAFF; cdr3_nt: TGTGCCAGCAGTTACGGTGGGTCGGGTGAAGCTTTCTTT
clone_size: many; v_call: TRBV6-1; d_call: TRBD1; cdr3_length: 14; j_call: TRBJ2-7; cdr3_aa: CASSWTGPSYEQYF; cdr3_nt: TGTGCCAGCAGTTGGACAGGGCCGTCCTACGAGCAGTACTTC
clone_size: many; v_call: TRBV12-3/TRBV12-4; d_call: TRBD1; cdr3_length: 14; j_call: TRBJ1-1; cdr3_aa: CASSPDRVFTEAFF; cdr3_nt: TGTGCCAGCAGTCCCGACAGGGTGTTCACTGAAGCTTTCTTT
clone_size: many; v_call: TRBV13; d_call: NA; cdr3_length: 13; j_call: TRBJ1-2; cdr3_aa: CASSSRRGHGYTF; cdr3_nt: TGTGCCAGCAGCTCGAGGAGGGGACATGGCTACACCTTC
clone_size: many; v_call: TRBV7-9; d_call: TRBD2; cdr3_length: 17; j_call: TRBJ2-3; cdr3_aa: CASSLRTSGGSTDTQYF; cdr3_nt: TGTGCCAGCAGCTTAAGGACTAGCGGGGGAAGCACAGATACGCAGTATTTT
clone_size: many; v_call: TRBV7-2; d_call: NA; cdr3_length: 16; j_call: TRBJ2-3; cdr3_aa: CASSLLRVGGTDTQYF; cdr3_nt: TGTGCCAGCAGCTTGTTAAGAGTGGGAGGCACAGATACGCAGTATTTT
clone_size: many; v_call: TRBV24-1; d_call: TRBD1; cdr3_length: 15; j_call: TRBJ1-6; cdr3_aa: CATSAPGQYFSPLHF; cdr3_nt: TGTGCCACCAGTGCTCCGGGACAGTACTTTTCACCCCTCCACTTT
clone_size: many; v_call: TRBV6-1; d_call: NA; cdr3_length: 13; j_call: TRBJ2-2; cdr3_aa: CASSSRRAGELFF; cdr3_nt: TGTGCCAGCAGTTCTAGGAGAGCCGGGGAGCTGTTTTTT
clone_size: NA; v_call: TRBV7-2; d_call: NA; cdr3_length: 17; j_call: TRBJ2-2; cdr3_aa: CASSLFSDPTNTGELFF; cdr3_nt: TGTGCCAGCAGCTTATTCTCAGACCCCACGAACACCGGGGAGCTGTTTTTT
clone_size: NA; v_call: TRBV15; d_call: TRBD2; cdr3_length: 16; j_call: TRBJ2-1; cdr3_aa: CATSRDPGTNSGEQFF; cdr3_nt: TGTGCCACCAGCAGAGATCCCGGGACTAACAGCGGTGAGCAGTTCTTC
clone_size: many; v_call: TRBV12-3/TRBV12-4; d_call: NA; cdr3_length: 15; j_call: TRBJ1-1; cdr3_aa: CASTQTSKGYTEAFF; cdr3_nt: TGTGCCAGCACCCAGACTTCTAAGGGGTACACTGAAGCTTTCTTT
clone_size: NA; v_call: TRBV27; d_call: TRBD1; cdr3_length: 14; j_call: TRBJ1-2; cdr3_aa: CASSGNRGSYGYTF; cdr3_nt: TGTGCCAGCAGTGGGAACAGGGGATCCTATGGCTACACCTTC
clone_size: many; v_call: TRBV9; d_call: TRBD2; cdr3_length: 16; j_call: TRBJ2-2; cdr3_aa: CASSAAAGVNTGELFF; cdr3_nt: TGTGCCAGCAGCGCCGCAGCGGGGGTGAACACCGGGGAGCTGTTTTTT
clone_size: many; v_call: TRBV20-1; d_call: TRBD1; cdr3_length: 13; j_call: TRBJ2-7; cdr3_aa: CSATRDSSYEQYF; cdr3_nt: TGCAGTGCTACCCGGGACAGCTCCTACGAGCAGTACTTC
clone_size: many; v_call: TRBV7-9; d_call: TRBD1; cdr3_length: 16; j_call: TRBJ2-3; cdr3_aa: CASSSAEDRGADTQYF; cdr3_nt: TGTGCCAGCAGCTCAGCCGAGGACAGGGGGGCAGATACGCAGTATTTT
clone_size: NA; v_call: TRBV7-3; d_call: NA; cdr3_length: 13; j_call: TRBJ1-3; cdr3_aa: CASSLLLGEAIYF; cdr3_nt: TGTGCCAGCAGCTTATTACTAGGGGAGGCCATATATTTT
clone_size: many; v_call: TRBV24-1; d_call: TRBD1; cdr3_length: 13; j_call: TRBJ1-4; cdr3_aa: CANHGTEDEKLFF; cdr3_nt: TGTGCCAATCACGGGACAGAAGATGAAAAACTGTTTTTT
clone_size: many; v_call: TRBV28; d_call: NA; cdr3_length: 13; j_call: TRBJ1-2; cdr3_aa: CASSFRGQDGYTF; cdr3_nt: TGTGCCAGCAGTTTCCGGGGGCAGGATGGCTACACCTTC
clone_size: NA; v_call: TRBV12-5; d_call: NA; cdr3_length: 17; j_call: TRBJ1-1; cdr3_aa: CASGFGPYGAGYTEAFF; cdr3_nt: TGTGCTAGTGGTTTCGGGCCTTACGGGGCGGGGTACACTGAAGCTTTCTTT
clone_size: NA; v_call: TRBV3-1; d_call: NA; cdr3_length: 16; j_call: TRBJ2-6; cdr3_aa: CASSQDSGTGANVLTF; cdr3_nt: TGTGCCAGCAGCCAAGATTCAGGGACTGGGGCCAACGTCCTGACTTTC
clone_size: few; v_call: TRBV27; d_call: NA; cdr3_length: 14; j_call: TRBJ1-3; cdr3_aa: CATRDRFDGNTIYF; cdr3_nt: TGTGCCACACGAGACCGTTTCGATGGAAACACCATATATTTT
clone_size: many; v_call: TRBV6-1; d_call: TRBD1; cdr3_length: 15; j_call: TRBJ1-2; cdr3_aa: CASSEAGTGNYGYTF; cdr3_nt: TGTGCCAGCAGTGAAGCCGGGACAGGGAATTATGGCTACACCTTC
clone_size: NA; v_call: TRBV4-2; d_call: NA; cdr3_length: 13; j_call: TRBJ2-3; cdr3_aa: CASSQGLTDTQYF; cdr3_nt: TGTGCCAGCAGCCAGGGACTCACAGATACGCAGTATTTT
clone_size: NA; v_call: TRBV6-1; d_call: TRBD2; cdr3_length: 16; j_call: TRBJ2-3; cdr3_aa: CASRWSSGGAGDTQYF; cdr3_nt: TGTGCCAGCAGGTGGTCTAGCGGGGGGGCGGGAGATACGCAGTATTTT
clone_size: many; v_call: TRBV28; d_call: NA; cdr3_length: 13; j_call: TRBJ1-1; cdr3_aa: CASSFIDGIEAFF; cdr3_nt: TGTGCCAGCAGTTTTATCGACGGGATTGAAGCTTTCTTT
clone_size: many; v_call: TRBV28; d_call: NA; cdr3_length: 14; j_call: TRBJ1-2; cdr3_aa: CASSLGTAPRGYTF; cdr3_nt: TGTGCCAGCAGTTTAGGGACTGCCCCTAGGGGCTACACCTTC
clone_size: many; v_call: TRBV12-3/TRBV12-4; d_call: NA; cdr3_length: 13; j_call: TRBJ1-2; cdr3_aa: CASSWGTNYGYTF; cdr3_nt: TGTGCCAGCAGTTGGGGCACTAACTATGGCTACACCTTC
clone_size: many; v_call: TRBV12-3/TRBV12-4; d_call: TRBD1; cdr3_length: 14; j_call: TRBJ1-5; cdr3_aa: CASSLGQRNQPQHF; cdr3_nt: TGTGCCAGCAGTTTGGGACAGAGAAATCAGCCCCAGCATTTT
clone_size: many; v_call: TRBV11-1; d_call: TRBD1; cdr3_length: 14; j_call: TRBJ2-5; cdr3_aa: CASSATGGQETQYF; cdr3_nt: TGTGCCAGCAGCGCGACAGGGGGACAAGAGACCCAGTACTTC
clone_size: many; v_call: TRBV20-1; d_call: NA; cdr3_length: 12; j_call: TRBJ2-5; cdr3_aa: CSARVGPRDQYF; cdr3_nt: TGCAGTGCTAGGGTGGGACCCCGGGACCAGTACTTC
clone_size: many; v_call: TRBV5-1; d_call: TRBD1; cdr3_length: 16; j_call: TRBJ1-4; cdr3_aa: CASSWGTGTTVGKLFF; cdr3_nt: TGCGCCAGCAGCTGGGGGACAGGGACTACCGTCGGGAAACTGTTTTTT
clone_size: NA; v_call: TRBV19; d_call: TRBD1; cdr3_length: 15; j_call: TRBJ1-4; cdr3_aa: CASRDSLATNEKLFF; cdr3_nt: TGTGCCAGCCGGGACAGCCTTGCAACTAATGAAAAACTGTTTTTT
clone_size: few; v_call: TRBV11-3; d_call: NA; cdr3_length: 15; j_call: TRBJ2-2; cdr3_aa: CASSSRGTNTGELFF; cdr3_nt: TGTGCCAGCAGCTCGAGGGGGACGAACACCGGGGAGCTGTTTTTT
clone_size: once; v_call: TRBV6-1; d_call: NA; cdr3_length: 15; j_call: TRBJ2-2; cdr3_aa: CASSPRTGRAGEPFF; cdr3_nt: TGTGCCAGCAGTCCTCGGACAGGGAGGGCCGGGGAGCCGTTTTTT
clone_size: many; v_call: TRBV30; d_call: NA; cdr3_length: 12; j_call: TRBJ2-5; cdr3_aa: CAWTTSLETQYF; cdr3_nt: TGTGCCTGGACGACAAGCCTCGAGACCCAGTACTTC
clone_size: many; v_call: TRBV28; d_call: NA; cdr3_length: 14; j_call: TRBJ1-5; cdr3_aa: CASSFGHVNQPQHF; cdr3_nt: TGTGCCAGCAGCTTCGGACACGTTAATCAGCCCCAGCATTTT
clone_size: many; v_call: TRBV12-3/TRBV12-4; d_call: NA; cdr3_length: 12; j_call: TRBJ1-2; cdr3_aa: CASSPSPYGYTF; cdr3_nt: TGTGCCAGCAGTCCTAGCCCCTATGGCTACACCTTC
clone_size: few; v_call: TRBV30; d_call: NA; cdr3_length: 12; j_call: TRBJ1-4; cdr3_aa: CAWSRRNEKLFF; cdr3_nt: TGTGCCTGGAGTCGCCGCAATGAAAAACTGTTTTTT
clone_size: few; v_call: TRBV10-1; d_call: NA; cdr3_length: 14; j_call: TRBJ2-7; cdr3_aa: CASSRDLSSYEQYF; cdr3_nt: TGCGCCAGCAGCCGAGACCTAAGCTCCTACGAGCAGTACTTC
clone_size: few; v_call: TRBV4-2; d_call: NA; cdr3_length: 15; j_call: TRBJ2-7; cdr3_aa: CASSQDRANIYEQYF; cdr3_nt: TGTGCCAGCAGCCAAGATCGGGCGAATATTTACGAGCAGTACTTC
clone_size: many; v_call: TRBV27; d_call: TRBD1; cdr3_length: 14; j_call: TRBJ2-7; cdr3_aa: CASRTSGQGSEQYF; cdr3_nt: TGTGCCAGCAGGACGTCGGGACAGGGCTCCGAGCAGTACTTC
clone_size: NA; v_call: TRBV5-5; d_call: NA; cdr3_length: 14; j_call: TRBJ2-5; cdr3_aa: CASSADRYQETQYF; cdr3_nt: TGTGCCAGCAGCGCTGACAGATATCAAGAGACCCAGTACTTC
clone_size: NA; v_call: TRBV20-1; d_call: NA; cdr3_length: 16; j_call: TRBJ2-1; cdr3_aa: CSAWTVGQGKNNEQFF; cdr3_nt: TGCAGTGCTTGGACCGTGGGGCAGGGGAAAAACAATGAGCAGTTCTTC
clone_size: many; v_call: TRBV5-1; d_call: TRBD1; cdr3_length: 17; j_call: TRBJ1-1; cdr3_aa: CASSGGQGSLTNTEAFF; cdr3_nt: TGCGCCAGCAGCGGTGGACAGGGGAGCCTTACGAACACTGAAGCTTTCTTT
clone_size: few; v_call: TRBV5-1; d_call: NA; cdr3_length: 14; j_call: TRBJ2-7; cdr3_aa: CASSFGARSYEQYF; cdr3_nt: TGCGCCAGCAGCTTCGGGGCGCGGTCCTACGAGCAGTACTTC
clone_size: few; v_call: TRBV7-8; d_call: TRBD2; cdr3_length: 16; j_call: TRBJ2-3; cdr3_aa: CASSLEQRGGPDTQYF; cdr3_nt: TGTGCCAGCAGCTTAGAACAGCGGGGGGGCCCAGATACGCAGTATTTT
clone_size: few; v_call: TRBV5-1; d_call: NA; cdr3_length: 12; j_call: TRBJ2-5; cdr3_aa: CASSLVQQTQYF; cdr3_nt: TGCGCCAGCAGCTTGGTCCAGCAGACCCAGTACTTC
clone_size: NA; v_call: TRBV5-1; d_call: NA; cdr3_length: 13; j_call: TRBJ2-1; cdr3_aa: CASRLSSYNEQFF; cdr3_nt: TGCGCCAGCAGGCTGAGCTCCTACAATGAGCAGTTCTTC
clone_size: many; v_call: TRBV2; d_call: TRBD1; cdr3_length: 13; j_call: TRBJ1-2; cdr3_aa: CASSEYRGNGYTF; cdr3_nt: TGTGCCAGCAGTGAATACAGGGGAAACGGCTACACCTTC